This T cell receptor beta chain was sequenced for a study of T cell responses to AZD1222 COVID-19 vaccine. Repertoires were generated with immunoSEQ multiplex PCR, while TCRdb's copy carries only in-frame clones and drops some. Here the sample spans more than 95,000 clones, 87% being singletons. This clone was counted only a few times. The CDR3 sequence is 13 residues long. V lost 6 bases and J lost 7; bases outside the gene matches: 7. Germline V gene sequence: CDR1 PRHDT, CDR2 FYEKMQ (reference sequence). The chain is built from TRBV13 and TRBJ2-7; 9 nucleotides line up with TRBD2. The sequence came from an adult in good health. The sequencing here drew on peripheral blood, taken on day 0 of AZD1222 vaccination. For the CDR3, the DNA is TGTGCCAGCAGACAGGCGGGGGGGCGTGAGCAGTACTTC. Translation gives CASRQAGGREQYF.